This TCR beta chain was documented in a study of human T cells and chemical hapten exposure. With 3 bases clipped from V and 5 bases from J, the junction kept 10 bases outside the gene matches. This CDR3 has 15 residues. Germline V gene data show CDR1 as SQVTM and CDR2 as ANQGSEA. Time point of the sample: patch test 3, about 24 weeks after DPC sensitization. Treatment meaning: therapeutic diphenylcyclopropenone sensitization with weekly scalp DPC. TCRdb reanalysed the RACE reads using MiXCR and keeps one entry per CDR3 protein. This sample has roughly 90,000 distinct CDR3 sequences; 11% occur once, and the top ten carry more than 0.85%. This clonotype was counted only a few times.

V gene TRBV29-1 combines with J gene TRBJ2-1; 7 nucleotides align to TRBD2. Sequencing used whole blood, obtained in connection with sensitization to the hapten diphenylcyclopropenone (DPC). The origin of this receptor is a woman in her 30s with alopecia areata. Some clones in this sample may be carry-over from other donors' samples. CDR3 sequence (DNA): TGCAGCGTTGATGATAAAGGACTAGGAGACAATGAGCAGTTCTTC. Protein sequence: CSVDDKGLGDNEQFF.